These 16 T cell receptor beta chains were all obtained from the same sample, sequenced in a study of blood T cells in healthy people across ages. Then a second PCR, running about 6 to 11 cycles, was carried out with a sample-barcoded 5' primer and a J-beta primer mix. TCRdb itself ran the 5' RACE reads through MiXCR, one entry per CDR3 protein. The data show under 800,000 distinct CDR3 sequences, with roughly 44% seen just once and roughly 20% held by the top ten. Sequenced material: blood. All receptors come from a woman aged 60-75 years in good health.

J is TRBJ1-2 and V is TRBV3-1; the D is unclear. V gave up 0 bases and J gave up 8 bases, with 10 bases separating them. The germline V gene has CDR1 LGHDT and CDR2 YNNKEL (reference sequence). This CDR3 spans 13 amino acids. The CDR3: CASSQDEREGYTF. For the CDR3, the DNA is TGTGCCAGCAGCCAAGATGAAAGGGAAGGCTACACCTTC.

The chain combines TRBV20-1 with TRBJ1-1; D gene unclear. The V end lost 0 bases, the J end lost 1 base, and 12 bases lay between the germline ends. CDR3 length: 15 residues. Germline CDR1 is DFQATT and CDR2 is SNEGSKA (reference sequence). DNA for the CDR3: TGCAGTGCTAGAGATGGTGAGACGGAGAACACTGAAGCTTTCTTT. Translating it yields CSARDGETENTEAFF.

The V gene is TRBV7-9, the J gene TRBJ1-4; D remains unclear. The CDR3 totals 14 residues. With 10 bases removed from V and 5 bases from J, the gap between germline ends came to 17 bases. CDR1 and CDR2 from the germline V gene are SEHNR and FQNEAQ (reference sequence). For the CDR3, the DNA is TGTGCCACGGTGGTCAGCGGAACGAATGAAAAACTGTTTTTT. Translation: CATVVSGTNEKLFF.

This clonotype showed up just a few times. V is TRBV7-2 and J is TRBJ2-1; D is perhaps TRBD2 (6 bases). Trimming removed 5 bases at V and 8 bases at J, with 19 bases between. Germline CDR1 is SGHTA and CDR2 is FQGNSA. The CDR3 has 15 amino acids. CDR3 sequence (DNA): TGTGCCAGCAGCCTCGACAGCGGGCGGGTCGATGAGCAGTTCTTC. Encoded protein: CASSLDSGRVDEQFF. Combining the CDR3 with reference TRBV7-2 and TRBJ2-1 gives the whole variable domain GAGVSQSPSNKVTEKGKDVELRCDPISGHTALYWYRQSLGQGLEFLIYFQGNSAPDKSGLPSDRFSAERTGGSVSTLTIQRTQQEDSAVYLCASSLDSGRVDEQFFGPGTRLTVL.

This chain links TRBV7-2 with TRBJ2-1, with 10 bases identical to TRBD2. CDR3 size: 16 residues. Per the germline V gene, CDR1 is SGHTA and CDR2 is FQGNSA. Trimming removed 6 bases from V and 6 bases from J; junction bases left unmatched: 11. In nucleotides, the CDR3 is TGTGCCAGCAGGCGGAAGCTAGCGGGAGAAAGCAATGAGCAGTTCTTC. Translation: CASRRKLAGESNEQFF.

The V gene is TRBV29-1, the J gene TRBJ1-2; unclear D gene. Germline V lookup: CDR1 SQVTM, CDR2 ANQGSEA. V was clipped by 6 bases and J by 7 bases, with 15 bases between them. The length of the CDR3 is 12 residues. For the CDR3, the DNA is TGCAGCGTCTACCGGCAGGAGTCTGGCTACACCTTC. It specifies CSVYRQESGYTF. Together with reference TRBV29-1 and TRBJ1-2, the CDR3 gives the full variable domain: SAVISQKPSRDICQRGTSLTIQCQVDSQVTMMFWYRQQPGQSLTLIATANQGSEATYESGFVIDKFPISRPNLTFSTLTVSNMSPEDSSIYLCSVYRQESGYTFGSGTRLTVV.

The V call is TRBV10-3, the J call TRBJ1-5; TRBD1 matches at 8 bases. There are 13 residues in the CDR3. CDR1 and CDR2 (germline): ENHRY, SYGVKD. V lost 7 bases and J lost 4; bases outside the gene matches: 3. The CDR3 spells CAIKDRDNQPQHF. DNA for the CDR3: TGTGCCATCAAGGACAGGGATAATCAGCCCCAGCATTTT.

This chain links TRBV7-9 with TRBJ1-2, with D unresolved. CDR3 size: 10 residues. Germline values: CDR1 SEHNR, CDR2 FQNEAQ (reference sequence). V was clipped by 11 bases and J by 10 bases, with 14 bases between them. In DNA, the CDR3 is TGTGCCCCTGGGCGGCTCGACTACACCTTC. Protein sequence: CAPGRLDYTF.

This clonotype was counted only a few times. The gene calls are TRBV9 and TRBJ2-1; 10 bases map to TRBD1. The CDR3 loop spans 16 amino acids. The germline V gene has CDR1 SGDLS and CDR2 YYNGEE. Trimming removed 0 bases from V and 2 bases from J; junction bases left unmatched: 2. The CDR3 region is CASSVGTGGTYNEQFF. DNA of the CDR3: TGTGCCAGCAGCGTAGGGACAGGGGGAACCTACAATGAGCAGTTCTTC.

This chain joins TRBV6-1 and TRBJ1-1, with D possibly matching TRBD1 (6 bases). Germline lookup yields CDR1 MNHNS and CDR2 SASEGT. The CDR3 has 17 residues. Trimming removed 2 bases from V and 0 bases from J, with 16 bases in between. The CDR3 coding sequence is TGTGCCAGCAGTGAATTCAGGCAGGGGCGACTGAACACTGAAGCTTTCTTT. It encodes CASSEFRQGRLNTEAFF.

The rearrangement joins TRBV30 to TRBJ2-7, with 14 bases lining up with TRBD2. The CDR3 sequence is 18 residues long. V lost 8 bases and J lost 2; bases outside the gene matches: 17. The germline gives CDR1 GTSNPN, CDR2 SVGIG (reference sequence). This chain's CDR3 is CAPSPPGLAGVWPYEQYF. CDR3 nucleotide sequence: TGTGCCCCGAGCCCACCGGGACTAGCGGGAGTGTGGCCCTACGAGCAGTACTTC.

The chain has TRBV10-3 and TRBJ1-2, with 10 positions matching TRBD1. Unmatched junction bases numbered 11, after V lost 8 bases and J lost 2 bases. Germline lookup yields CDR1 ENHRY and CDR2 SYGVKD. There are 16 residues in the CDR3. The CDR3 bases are TGTGCCATCGGATCCGACAGGGGGCTATCGAACTATGGCTACACCTTC. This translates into CAIGSDRGLSNYGYTF.

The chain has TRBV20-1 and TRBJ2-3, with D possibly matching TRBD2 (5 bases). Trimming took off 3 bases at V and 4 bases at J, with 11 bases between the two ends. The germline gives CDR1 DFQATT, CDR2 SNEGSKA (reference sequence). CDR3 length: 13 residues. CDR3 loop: CSASRTGADTQYF. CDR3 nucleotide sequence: TGCAGTGCTAGTCGGACTGGGGCAGATACGCAGTATTTT.

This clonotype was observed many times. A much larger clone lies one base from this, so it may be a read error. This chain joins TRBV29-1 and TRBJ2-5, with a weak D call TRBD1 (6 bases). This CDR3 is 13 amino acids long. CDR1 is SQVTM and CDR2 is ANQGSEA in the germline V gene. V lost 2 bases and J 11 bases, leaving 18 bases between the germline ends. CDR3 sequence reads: CSVEISRGYEQYF. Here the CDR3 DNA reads TGCAGCGTTGAAATTTCCAGGGGCTATGAGCAGTACTTC.

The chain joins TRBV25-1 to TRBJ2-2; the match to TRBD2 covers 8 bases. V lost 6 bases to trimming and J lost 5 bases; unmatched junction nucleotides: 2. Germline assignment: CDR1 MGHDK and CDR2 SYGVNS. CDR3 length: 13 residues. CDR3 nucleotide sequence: TGTGCCAGCAGAGGCGGGGGGACCGGGGAGCTGTTTTTT. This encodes CASRGGGTGELFF.

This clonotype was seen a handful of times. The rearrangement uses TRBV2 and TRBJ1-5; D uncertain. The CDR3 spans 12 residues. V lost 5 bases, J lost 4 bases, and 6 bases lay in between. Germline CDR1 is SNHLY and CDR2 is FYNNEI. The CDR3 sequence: CASSTTNQPQHF. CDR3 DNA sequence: TGTGCCAGCAGTACCACGAATCAGCCCCAGCATTTT.